The 32 T cell receptor beta chains reported below all come from one sample, sequenced in a study of T cell repertoires in cytomegalovirus infection. TCRdb ran MiXCR on the reads and lists one entry per CDR3 protein. The data show roughly 640,000 distinct CDR3 sequences, less than 25% seen once. Specimen: CD8+ T cells from PBMCs. The receptors derive from a human donor in good health (CMV status not recorded). Some clones in this sample may be carry-over from other donors' samples.

This chain uses TRBV7-9 with TRBJ1-5, with no clear D. Germline assignment: CDR1 SEHNR and CDR2 FQNEAQ (reference sequence). The CDR3 covers 16 residues. Trimming took off 4 bases at V and 0 bases at J, with 13 bases between the two ends. In nucleotides, the CDR3 is TGTGCCAGCAGCTCGACATATCCAAATAGCAATCAGCCCCAGCATTTT. This sequence encodes CASSSTYPNSNQPQHF.

The chain has TRBV25-1 and TRBJ1-2; 8 nucleotides line up with TRBD1. The CDR3 covers 20 residues. The V segment lost 0 bases and the J segment 2 bases; nucleotides outside the gene matches: 17. Germline assignment: CDR1 MGHDK and CDR2 SYGVNS. CDR3 DNA sequence: TGTGCCAGCAGTGAATATTTTCCTGGGGGACAGGCCAATTTAAACTATGGCTACACCTTC. This translates into CASSEYFPGGQANLNYGYTF.

This clonotype was counted ten times or more. V usage is TRBV12-3 or TRBV12-4 and J usage is TRBJ1-1, with a weak D call TRBD1 (5 bases). Trimming pared 2 bases from V and 5 bases from J, leaving 15 bases between. This CDR3 has 15 residues. CDR3 region: CASSLSGLWKTEAFF. The CDR3 DNA follows: TGTGCCAGCAGTTTATCGGGACTGTGGAAGACTGAAGCTTTCTTT.

This clonotype was detected ten times or more. V gene TRBV6-2 or TRBV6-3 combines with J gene TRBJ2-2, with D uncertain. This CDR3 has 12 residues. V was cut by 3 bases and J by 9 bases, with 8 bases left in between. Germline V gives CDR1 MNHEY, CDR2 SVGEGT. The CDR3 reads CASSYAPRELFF. DNA for the CDR3: TGTGCCAGCAGTTATGCTCCCCGGGAGCTGTTTTTT.

This clonotype was counted ten times or more. The chain links TRBV7-2 to TRBJ1-1, with D maybe TRBD1 (5 bases). Germline CDR1 is SGHTA and CDR2 is FQGNSA. V shed 4 bases and J shed 1 base, with 10 bases lying between them. The CDR3 totals 14 residues. CDR3 sequence reads: CASSWGPQNTEAFF. DNA for the CDR3: TGTGCCAGCAGCTGGGGCCCCCAGAACACTGAAGCTTTCTTT.

To note about this clonotype: Being one base from a much bigger clone, this may be a read error. CDR3 nucleotides: TGTGCCAGTAGTAAAGACACCTACGATGAGCAGTTCTTC. Translated, it gives CASSKDTYDEQFF. This chain links TRBV19 with TRBJ2-1; D is uncertain. The V gene's germline CDR1 is LNHDA and CDR2 SQIVND (reference sequence). The CDR3 has 13 amino acids.

This chain joins TRBV19 and TRBJ1-4; 7 bases match TRBD1. J was trimmed by 8 bases and V by 6 bases; bases with no gene match: 3. CDR1 and CDR2 from the germline V gene are LNHDA and SQIVND (reference sequence). The CDR3 contains 12 residues. CDR3 sequence reads: CASREGAEKLFF. The CDR3 DNA follows: TGTGCCAGTAGAGAGGGGGCGGAAAAACTGTTTTTT.

This clonotype was seen ten or more times. The chain joins TRBV12-3 or TRBV12-4 to TRBJ1-5; D unresolved. The CDR3 length is 16 residues. V was shortened by 3 bases and J by 1 base, with 13 bases between the two germline ends. The CDR3 spells CASSFELKPSNQPQHF. The CDR3 bases are TGTGCCAGCAGTTTCGAGCTAAAACCAAGCAATCAGCCCCAGCATTTT.

Here the CDR3 reads CSARGAGQGAPGYTF. The CDR3 nucleotides read TGCAGTGCTAGAGGGGCGGGACAGGGGGCGCCTGGCTACACCTTC. The V gene is TRBV20-1, the J gene TRBJ1-2; 12 positions agree with TRBD1. The CDR3 is made up of 15 amino acids. Germline V gene lookup returns CDR1 DFQATT and CDR2 SNEGSKA (reference sequence). V shed 1 base, J shed 7 bases, and the junction held 7 bases outside the gene matches.

Regarding this clonotype: This CDR3 fails to terminate in the conserved phenylalanine or tryptophan, so it likely reflects a read error. The rearrangement uses TRBV27 and TRBJ1-1; D ambiguous. Germline lookup yields CDR1 MNHEY and CDR2 SMNVEV (reference sequence). The CDR3 totals 15 residues. The V gene lost 0 bases and the J gene lost 0 bases, with 8 bases spanning the gap. The CDR3 DNA reads TGTGCCAGCAGTTTATCGAGTGGTATGAACACTGAAGCTTTCCTT. Translating it yields CASSLSSGMNTEAFL.

This clonotype was recorded only once. This sequence may be a read error, since a much larger clone differs from it by one base. The chain combines TRBV7-3 with TRBJ1-1; 7 positions match TRBD1. V lost 10 bases and J lost 4; bases outside the gene matches: 9. The CDR3 consists of 13 residues. Germline CDR1 is SGHTA and CDR2 is FQGTGA. CDR3 residues: CAINSGGRTEAFF. The CDR3 region has the DNA TGTGCCATCAACTCAGGGGGTCGCACTGAAGCTTTCTTT.

The gene calls are TRBV2 and TRBJ2-2; maybe TRBD1 (5 bases). Trimming shortened V by 7 bases and J by 1 base, and 7 bases separated the two germline ends. The CDR3 runs to 13 residues. Looked up from germline, CDR1 is SNHLY and CDR2 is FYNNEI. CDR3 protein: CASTGQNTGELFF. In DNA form, the CDR3 reads TGTGCCAGCACCGGACAGAACACCGGGGAGCTGTTTTTT.

This clonotype was seen a few times. In DNA, the CDR3 is TGTGCCAGCAGCGCTAGCGGGGCCACCGGGGAGACCCAGTACTTC. It yields the protein CASSASGATGETQYF. The chain combines TRBV9 with TRBJ2-5; 9 nucleotides agree with TRBD2. Trimming cost V 3 bases and J 5 bases; bases outside gene matches: 8. CDR1 is SGDLS and CDR2 is YYNGEE in the germline V gene. The CDR3 extends over 15 amino acids.

This clonotype was seen many times. The chain has TRBV7-9 and TRBJ1-5; D gene ambiguous. Germline CDR1 is SEHNR and CDR2 is FQNEAQ (reference sequence). The CDR3 length is 14 residues. V was cut by 1 base and J by 3 bases, with 7 bases left in between. The CDR3 spells CASSLEGYNQPQHF. As DNA, the CDR3 is TGTGCCAGCAGCTTAGAAGGGTACAATCAGCCCCAGCATTTT.

This clonotype was found a few times. The chain links TRBV6-5 to TRBJ2-1; either TRBD1 or TRBD2 may fit D (5 bases each). Germline V gene data show CDR1 as MNHEY and CDR2 as SVGAGI. The length of the CDR3 is 15 residues. V lost 2 bases to trimming and J lost 8 bases, with 16 bases between them. The CDR3 sequence: CASSYEGLSPDEQFF. The CDR3 DNA follows: TGTGCCAGCAGTTACGAGGGGCTATCCCCCGATGAGCAGTTCTTC.

This clonotype has ten or more counts. The V and J genes are TRBV12-3 or TRBV12-4 and TRBJ2-6, with D possibly TRBD2 on 6 matching bases. Trimming left V 2 bases short and J 0 bases short, with 14 bases between. The CDR3 is made up of 18 amino acids. CDR3 residues: CASSLFSGGNSGANVLTF. CDR3 in DNA: TGTGCCAGCAGTTTATTTAGCGGAGGTAACTCTGGGGCCAACGTCCTGACTTTC.

CDR3 sequence: CASSEFGGQNTGELFF. The DNA for the CDR3 is TGCGCCAGCAGTGAGTTTGGGGGCCAGAACACCGGGGAGCTGTTTTTT. The J gene is TRBJ2-2, the V gene TRBV10-2; a possible D gene is TRBD1 (6 bases). This CDR3 is 16 amino acids long. CDR1 and CDR2 (germline): WSHSY, SAAADI. Deletions cut 1 base from V and 1 base from J, with 10 bases between.

The chain joins TRBV20-1 to TRBJ2-3; D not resolved. The length of the CDR3 is 14 residues. Germline V gives CDR1 DFQATT, CDR2 SNEGSKA (reference sequence). CDR3 nucleotide sequence: TGCAGCCCATGGCGTGCAGGCCTGGCAGATACGCAGTATTTT. As protein: CSPWRAGLADTQYF.

This clonotype was seen a few times. The germline gene is not matched at one end of the junction; a read error may be the cause. The rearrangement uses TRBV29-1 and TRBJ2-1; maybe TRBD1 (8 bases). The germline V gene encodes CDR1 SQVTM and CDR2 ANQGSEA. The CDR3 is made up of 14 amino acids. The CDR3 loop reads CSAGGTGVYNEQFF. For the CDR3, the DNA is TGTAGCGCCGGGGGGACAGGAGTATACAATGAGCAGTTCTTC.

This clonotype was recorded a few times. V and J are TRBV28 and TRBJ2-7; D tentatively fits TRBD1 or TRBD2 (5 bases each). The CDR3 extends over 15 amino acids. The germline gives CDR1 MDHEN, CDR2 SYDVKM. Trimming removed 5 bases at V and 1 base at J, with 15 bases between. CDR3 DNA: TGTGCCAGCAGTCCCCGTCAGGGACGGTCCTACGAGCAGTACGTC. It codes for CASSPRQGRSYEQYV.

This chain joins TRBV20-1 and TRBJ1-4, with TRBD1 matching over 9 bases. The CDR3 sequence is 13 residues long. J was trimmed by 7 bases and V by 5 bases; bases with no gene match: 5. Germline CDR1 and CDR2: DFQATT and SNEGSKA (reference sequence). The CDR3 nucleotides read TGCAGTGCTCAACAGGGGGCCGGTGAAAAACTGTTTTTT. It is translated as CSAQQGAGEKLFF.

The chain links TRBV29-1 to TRBJ1-1, with 7 bases that match TRBD1. The CDR3 length is 15 residues. The germline V gene has CDR1 SQVTM and CDR2 ANQGSEA. V was pared by 0 bases and J by 3 bases, with 7 bases of the junction left unmatched. CDR3 loop: CSVEDLGQGDTEAFF. CDR3 DNA sequence: TGCAGCGTTGAAGATCTTGGCCAGGGGGACACTGAAGCTTTCTTT.

This clonotype was detected ten times or more. V is TRBV7-8 and J is TRBJ2-3; 8 bases line up with TRBD2. V was pared by 3 bases and J by 2 bases, with 10 bases of the junction left unmatched. Germline V gives CDR1 SGHVS, CDR2 FQNEAQ. The CDR3 runs to 17 residues. The CDR3 loop is CASSLGAGDHPTDTQYF. CDR3 nucleotide sequence: TGTGCCAGCAGCTTGGGAGCGGGGGACCACCCCACAGATACGCAGTATTTT.

On this clonotype itself: Since a much larger clone is just one base distant, this may be a read error. This chain uses TRBV13 with TRBJ2-1, with a possible D match to TRBD1 (6 bases). The CDR3 is 14 residues long. V was pared by 8 bases and J by 2 bases, with 13 bases between. Germline CDR1 PRHDT, CDR2 FYEKMQ (reference sequence). The CDR3 protein is CASVRGRPYNEQFF. DNA for the CDR3: TGTGCCAGCGTCAGGGGCCGACCCTACAATGAGCAGTTCTTC.

Of note for this clonotype: Germline and junction disagree at one end, which may indicate a read error. The rearrangement joins TRBV19 to TRBJ1-3; unclear D gene. The CDR3 consists of 14 residues. From germline, CDR1 is LNHDA and CDR2 SQIVND (reference sequence). The CDR3, as DNA: TGTGCCAGTAGTATCGATACTGGCAGCACCGGCCCTATTTTT. As protein: CASSIDTGSTGPIF.

The DNA for the CDR3 is TGTGCCAGCAGCCCGGACAGGGAGCAGTACTTC. Its translation: CASSPDREQYF. The chain employs TRBV5-5 and TRBJ2-7; 7 positions agree with TRBD1. V dropped 4 bases and J dropped 7; count of bases not matched to a gene: 2. Per the germline V gene, CDR1 is SGHKS and CDR2 is YYEKEE (reference sequence). The CDR3 is made up of 11 amino acids.

The chain links TRBV7-9 to TRBJ1-4, with a weak D call TRBD1 (6 bases). V was cut by 8 bases and J by 3 bases, with 10 bases left in between. The germline CDR1 and CDR2 sequences are SEHNR and FQNEAQ (reference sequence). The CDR3 sequence is 13 residues long. The CDR3: CASEGEANEKLFF. The CDR3 DNA sequence: TGTGCCAGCGAGGGGGAAGCTAATGAAAAACTGTTTTTT.

The chain uses TRBV27 and TRBJ1-3, with unresolved D. The CDR3 contains 17 residues. Germline CDR1 MNHEY, CDR2 SMNVEV (reference sequence). The V gene lost 0 bases and the J gene lost 4 bases, with 16 bases spanning the gap. The CDR3 reads CASSLSGVGLLGNTIYF. The CDR3 bases are TGTGCCAGCAGTTTATCCGGGGTAGGGCTTCTCGGAAACACCATATATTTT.

This clonotype came up many times. The gene calls are TRBV2 and TRBJ2-3; maybe TRBD1 (7 bases). Germline V lookup: CDR1 SNHLY, CDR2 FYNNEI. The CDR3 sequence is 15 residues long. V gave up 3 bases and J gave up 2 bases, with 12 bases separating them. The CDR3 loop is CASSDGGTATDTQYF. CDR3 DNA: TGTGCCAGCAGTGACGGAGGGACAGCCACAGATACGCAGTATTTT.

The chain uses TRBV6-1 and TRBJ2-5; D may be TRBD1 or TRBD2 (6 bases each). This CDR3 comprises 18 residues. Germline V lookup: CDR1 MNHNS, CDR2 SASEGT. Trimming took 0 bases from V and 0 from J, leaving 17 bases between them. CDR3 amino acids: CASSEALGTGAYQETQYF. The CDR3 bases are TGTGCCAGCAGTGAAGCGCTTGGGACGGGGGCCTACCAAGAGACCCAGTACTTC.

The chain has TRBV28 and TRBJ2-2; 7 nucleotides agree with TRBD1. CDR1 and CDR2 from the germline V gene are MDHEN and SYDVKM. The V segment lost 7 bases and the J segment 5 bases; nucleotides outside the gene matches: 10. The CDR3 is made up of 15 amino acids. The CDR3 region has the DNA TGTGCCAGCACCAGACAGGGAACGAGGACCGGGGAGCTGTTTTTT. Its protein product is CASTRQGTRTGELFF. Full variable domain (rest looked up from reference TRBV28 and TRBJ2-2): DVKVTQSSRYLVKRTGEKVFLECVQDMDHENMFWYRQDPGLGLRLIYFSYDVKMKEKGDIPEGYSVSREKKERFSLILESASTNQTSMYLCASTRQGTRTGELFFGEGSRLTVL.

In this sample, this clonotype turned up many times. The chain joins TRBV7-6 to TRBJ2-7; 7 bases agree with TRBD1. After removal of 2 bases from V and 5 bases from J, the junction contained 6 bases not matched to a gene. The CDR3 is made up of 14 amino acids. Germline values: CDR1 SGHVS, CDR2 FNYEAQ. CDR3 residues: CASSLQGVGHEQYF. The CDR3 bases are TGTGCCAGCAGCTTACAGGGGGTTGGCCACGAGCAGTACTTC.